Presented here are 19 T cell receptor beta chains from one specimen sequenced in a study of cytomegalovirus exposure and HLA in healthy donors. Data came from immunoSEQ multiplex PCR; TCRdb stores just in-frame clones and leaves some out. The data contain under 200,000 clones, approximately 89% of them seen just once; the ten biggest clones take up 3.5% to 4.5%. The sequencing input was PBMCs. These receptors were taken from a man aged 18 to 29 in good health and CMV-seropositive.

The gene calls are TRBV7-9 and TRBJ2-3; 8 nucleotides agree with TRBD2. Germline-derived CDR1 and CDR2 are SEHNR and FQNEAQ (reference sequence). The CDR3 runs 17 residues. V shed 0 bases, J shed 1 base, and the junction held 6 bases outside the gene matches. The chain's CDR3 is CASSLAGLADRTDTQYF. DNA for the CDR3: TGTGCCAGCAGCTTAGCCGGACTAGCAGATCGCACAGATACGCAGTATTTT.

This chain joins TRBV2 and TRBJ2-7, with 7 bases lining up with TRBD1. CDR1 and CDR2 (germline): SNHLY, FYNNEI. This CDR3 spans 12 amino acids. The V segment lost 8 bases and the J segment 12 bases; nucleotides outside the gene matches: 13. The CDR3 coding sequence is TGTGCCAGCCGGGGACAGACCTTACCCCGGTACTTC. Translated, it gives CASRGQTLPRYF.

This sequence joins TRBV10-3 and TRBJ1-1, with D possibly being TRBD1 (6 bases). Per the germline V gene, CDR1 is ENHRY and CDR2 is SYGVKD. V was cut by 1 base and J by 0 bases, with 9 bases left in between. The CDR3 loop spans 15 amino acids. CDR3 in amino acids: CAISEFTGLNTEAFF. The CDR3 bases are TGTGCCATCAGTGAGTTCACAGGGCTGAACACTGAAGCTTTCTTT.

Notes on this clone: This sample includes further DNA sequences coding for the same CDR3. The genes are TRBV9 and TRBJ2-3, with a possible D match to TRBD2 (5 bases). The CDR3 extends over 13 amino acids. The germline V gene has CDR1 SGDLS and CDR2 YYNGEE. Trimming removed 0 bases from V and 6 bases from J, with 8 bases in between. As DNA, the CDR3 is TGTGCCAGCAGCGTAGGGGGAGCCGATACGCAGTATTTT. This codes for CASSVGGADTQYF. The full variable domain, with the rest looked up from reference TRBV9 and TRBJ2-3, is DSGVTQTPKHLITATGQRVTLRCSPRSGDLSVYWYQQSLDQGLQFLIQYYNGEERAKGNILERFSAQQFPDLHSELNLSSLELGDSALYFCASSVGGADTQYFGPGTRLTVL.

This chain links TRBV7-2 with TRBJ2-1; the D gene is possibly TRBD2 (6 bases). V was clipped by 2 bases and J by 9 bases, with 14 bases between them. This CDR3 has 14 residues. Germline CDR1 SGHTA, CDR2 FQGNSA. CDR3 region: CASSLWRASSEQFF. In DNA, the CDR3 is TGTGCCAGCAGCTTATGGAGGGCCAGTAGTGAGCAGTTCTTC.

The genes are TRBV6-5 and TRBJ2-7, with TRBD2 matching over 9 bases. Germline CDR1 and CDR2: MNHEY and SVGAGI. This CDR3 has 15 residues. V gave up 6 bases and J gave up 0 bases; unmatched junction bases: 6. CDR3 residues: CASRQTSGLSYEQYF. The CDR3 coding sequence is TGTGCCAGCAGGCAGACTAGCGGCCTCTCCTACGAGCAGTACTTC.

This chain connects TRBV19 to TRBJ2-3; D is unresolved. The CDR3 is made up of 12 amino acids. Germline V gene sequence: CDR1 LNHDA, CDR2 SQIVND (reference sequence). Deletions cut 11 bases from V and 0 bases from J, with 9 bases between. The CDR3 reads CAAAASTDTQYF. The DNA for the CDR3 is TGTGCCGCGGCGGCTAGCACAGATACGCAGTATTTT. Full variable domain (outside the CDR3, taken from reference TRBV19 and TRBJ2-3): DGGITQSPKYLFRKEGQNVTLSCEQNLNHDAMYWYRQDPGQGLRLIYYSQIVNDFQKGDIAEGYSVSREKKESFPLTVTSAQKNPTAFYLCAAAASTDTQYFGPGTRLTVL.

This chain joins TRBV7-8 and TRBJ2-7; 10 bases match TRBD2. The CDR3 runs 15 residues. Germline V gene lookup returns CDR1 SGHVS and CDR2 FQNEAQ. The ends lost 5 bases at V and 2 bases at J; junction bases unmatched: 6. CDR3 bases: TGTGCCAGCAGCCCCCGGACTAGCGGAACCTACGAGCAGTACTTC. Its protein is CASSPRTSGTYEQYF.

V is TRBV19 and J is TRBJ1-5; TRBD1 aligns across 9 bases. Germline trimming cut 8 bases from V and 7 bases from J; bases unmatched to any gene: 15. The CDR3 totals 16 residues. Germline V gene sequence: CDR1 LNHDA, CDR2 SQIVND (reference sequence). This CDR3 reads CASDRFGTGLEQPQHF. CDR3 coding DNA: TGTGCCAGTGATCGCTTCGGGACAGGGCTCGAACAGCCCCAGCATTTT.

CDR3 in amino acids: CARSSSPSQARTGGMNTEAFF. CDR3 DNA: TGTGCCAGAAGCTCCTCCCCATCCCAAGCCAGGACAGGCGGAATGAACACTGAAGCTTTCTTT. The chain combines TRBV5-3 with TRBJ1-1; 7 nucleotides align to TRBD1. TRBV5-3 is assigned to the ORF class and has an uncertain function. The V segment lost 3 bases and the J segment 0 bases; nucleotides outside the gene matches: 23. The CDR3 totals 21 residues.

The V call is TRBV30, the J call TRBJ2-3; tentative D call: TRBD2 (5 bases). Germline V gene data show CDR1 as GTSNPN and CDR2 as SVGIG (reference sequence). With 3 bases removed from V and 8 bases from J, the gap between germline ends came to 15 bases. This CDR3 region has 13 residues. CDR3 DNA: TGTGCCTGGAGCCGGCTAGGAGAGGGTACGCAGTATTTT. Amino acids: CAWSRLGEGTQYF.

The chain links TRBV10-1 to TRBJ1-1, with D perhaps matching TRBD1 (5 bases). There are 13 residues in the CDR3. Germline CDR1 and CDR2: WNHNN and SYGVQD (reference sequence). Trimming shortened V by 10 bases and J by 4 bases, and 16 bases separated the two germline ends. The CDR3 loop is CATAEGLTTEAFF. As DNA, the CDR3 is TGCGCCACCGCGGAGGGACTGACCACTGAAGCTTTCTTT.

CDR3 sequence: CSTTSTDTQYF. CDR3 DNA: TGCAGTACTACTAGCACAGATACGCAGTATTTT. The chain combines TRBV20-1 with TRBJ2-3, with unresolved D. Germline CDR1 and CDR2: DFQATT and SNEGSKA (reference sequence). Trimming left V 8 bases short and J 0 bases short, with 6 bases between. CDR3 length: 11 amino acids.

The rearrangement joins TRBV27 to TRBJ2-3; 8 bases fit TRBD2. Unmatched junction bases numbered 2, after V lost 6 bases and J lost 3 bases. The CDR3 has 13 residues. The V gene's germline CDR1 is MNHEY and CDR2 SMNVEV (reference sequence). The CDR3 sequence: CASRIAGTDTQYF. The CDR3 region has the DNA TGTGCCAGCAGAATAGCGGGAACAGATACGCAGTATTTT.

This chain uses TRBV5-4 with TRBJ2-7, with 8 bases lining up with TRBD1. Germline V gene lookup returns CDR1 SGHNT and CDR2 YYREEE (reference sequence). Trimming removed 5 bases from V and 3 bases from J; junction bases left unmatched: 10. CDR3 size: 15 residues. CDR3 sequence: CASRPNDRGLYEQYF. CDR3 in DNA: TGTGCCAGCAGACCGAACGACAGGGGACTCTACGAGCAGTACTTC.

The V gene is TRBV7-2, the J gene TRBJ1-2; TRBD1 agrees at 7 bases. V was clipped by 3 bases and J by 5 bases; unmatched bases: 6. The CDR3 is 14 residues long. Looked up from germline, CDR1 is SGHTA and CDR2 is FQGNSA. The DNA of the CDR3 is TGTGCCAGCAGCTTCACCGGGACAGCTTATGGCTACACCTTC. It specifies CASSFTGTAYGYTF.

The rearrangement uses TRBV25-1 and TRBJ1-5; 9 bases map to TRBD1. Per germline, CDR1 MGHDK and CDR2 SYGVNS. This CDR3 contains 15 residues. The V and J ends lost 4 bases and 3 bases, in that order; junction bases with no gene match: 4. As DNA, the CDR3 is TGTGCCAGCAGTGGCGGACAGGGGATCAATCAGCCCCAGCATTTT. Its translation: CASSGGQGINQPQHF.

This clone was found a few times. The chain has TRBV6-5 and TRBJ1-3; D is uncertain. The V end lost 2 bases, the J end lost 4 bases, and 12 bases lay between the germline ends. In germline, CDR1 is MNHEY, CDR2 SVGAGI. CDR3 size: 15 residues. The CDR3 region has the DNA TGTGCCAGCAGTTACGAGGCGGGAATCGGAAACACCATATATTTT. It encodes CASSYEAGIGNTIYF.

The chain combines TRBV7-6 with TRBJ1-3; 9 bases fit TRBD1. CDR1 and CDR2 from the germline V gene are SGHVS and FNYEAQ. Trimming cost V 3 bases and J 3 bases; bases outside gene matches: 3. This CDR3 has 15 amino acids. Here the CDR3 DNA reads TGTGCCAGCAGCTTGGGACAGGGCTATGGAAACACCATATATTTT. Amino acid sequence: CASSLGQGYGNTIYF.